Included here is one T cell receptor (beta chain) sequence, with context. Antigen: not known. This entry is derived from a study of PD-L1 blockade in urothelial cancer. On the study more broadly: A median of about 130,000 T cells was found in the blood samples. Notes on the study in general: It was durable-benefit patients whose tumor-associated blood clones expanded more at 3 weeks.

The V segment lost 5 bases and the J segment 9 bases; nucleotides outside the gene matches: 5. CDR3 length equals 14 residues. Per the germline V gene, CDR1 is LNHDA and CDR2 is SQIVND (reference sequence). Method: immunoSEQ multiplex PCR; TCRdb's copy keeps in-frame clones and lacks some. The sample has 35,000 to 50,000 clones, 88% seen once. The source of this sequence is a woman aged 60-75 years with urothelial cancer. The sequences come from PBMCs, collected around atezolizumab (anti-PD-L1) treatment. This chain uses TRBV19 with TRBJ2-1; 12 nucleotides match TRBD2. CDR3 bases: TGTGCCAGTAGTGAGGCTAGCGGGAGGGTTGAGCAGTTCTTC. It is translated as CASSEASGRVEQFF.